Following are 32 T cell receptor beta chains from one sample sequenced in a study of Ad26.COV2.S vaccination and SARS-CoV-2 variants. Profiling relied on immunoSEQ multiplex PCR, and the TCRdb table lists in-frame clones only, not all of them. There are about 680,000 clones in the sample; roughly nine tenths occur only once, and about 1.5% lies in the top ten. This sample's treatment: some 19 received Ad26.COV2.S at low or high dose, single or two shots; five or six received placebo; per-sample allocation not given. The samples were gathered on day 63 after the first injection of vaccine or placebo. The material sequenced was peripheral blood, taken in a trial of Ad26.COV2.S vaccine versus placebo. The receptors derive from a person between 18 and 65 years old who received the Ad26.COV2.S COVID-19 vaccine or a placebo.

The V gene is TRBV24-1, the J gene TRBJ2-7; TRBD1 might be the D (5 bases). The CDR3 length is 13 residues. Trimming left V 5 bases short and J 2 bases short, with 9 bases between. Germline CDR1 is KGHDR and CDR2 is SFDVKD. The CDR3 nucleotides are TGTGCCACCAGTGCCGACAGCACCTACGAGCAGTACTTC. Protein sequence: CATSADSTYEQYF.

The chain links TRBV2 to TRBJ1-6; 10 bases agree with TRBD1. The V gene end was trimmed by 5 bases and the J gene end by 7 bases; junction bases not matched to a gene: 8. Germline V CDR1 and CDR2: SNHLY, FYNNEI. The CDR3 length is 16 residues. CDR3 region: CASSTGTGVGNSPLHF. Here the CDR3 DNA reads TGTGCCAGCAGTACCGGGACAGGGGTAGGCAATTCACCCCTCCACTTT. The full variable domain, with the rest looked up from reference TRBV2 and TRBJ1-6, is EPEVTQTPSHQVTQMGQEVILRCVPISNHLYFYWYRQILGQKVEFLVSFYNNEISEKSEIFDDQFSVERPDGSNFTLKIRSTKLEDSAMYFCASSTGTGVGNSPLHFGNGTRLTVT.

A few counts support this clone. The identical CDR3 is also encoded by other nucleotide sequences in the sample. The rearrangement joins TRBV5-6 to TRBJ1-2; no reliable D call. Trimming took 4 bases from V and 2 from J, leaving 3 bases between them. Per germline, CDR1 SGHDT and CDR2 YYEEEE. This CDR3 has 11 residues. CDR3 DNA sequence: TGTGCCAGCAGCCTGAACTATGGCTACACCTTC. This codes for CASSLNYGYTF.

This clone has only one observation. The chain recombines TRBV19 with TRBJ2-7, with no clear D. Deletions cut 1 base from V and 3 bases from J, with 7 bases between. The CDR3 extends over 13 amino acids. CDR1 LNHDA and CDR2 SQIVND come from the germline V gene (reference sequence). CDR3 in DNA: TGTGCCAGTAGTATAGTCAAGGGCTACGAGCAGTACTTC. Encoded protein: CASSIVKGYEQYF.

The rearrangement uses TRBV7-2 and TRBJ2-3; TRBD2 might be the D (6 bases). The CDR3 spans 16 residues. Germline V gives CDR1 SGHTA, CDR2 FQGNSA. V lost 4 bases and J lost 2, with 16 bases in between. In nucleotides, the CDR3 is TGTGCCAGCAGCTACCCGGGACTCGGATACACAGATACGCAGTATTTT. Translation: CASSYPGLGYTDTQYF.

The chain uses TRBV7-2 and TRBJ1-4, with D possibly TRBD1 on 5 matching bases. In germline, CDR1 is SGHTA, CDR2 FQGNSA. The V end was cut by 1 base, the J end by 4 bases, with 16 bases between. CDR3 length: 17 amino acids. For the CDR3, the DNA is TGTGCCAGCAGCTTAGGGGGACGGAGCCAATTTAATGAAAAACTGTTTTTT. Protein sequence: CASSLGGRSQFNEKLFF.

CDR3 loop: CASSTQRTATTQYF. CDR3 nucleotide sequence: TGTGCCAGTAGTACTCAAAGGACAGCCACGACCCAGTACTTC. This chain connects TRBV19 to TRBJ2-5; D perhaps matches TRBD1 (6 bases). CDR1 is LNHDA, CDR2 SQIVND, per germline (reference sequence). Deletions cut 4 bases from V and 7 bases from J, with 16 bases between. This CDR3 region has 14 residues.

The rearrangement uses TRBV4-1 and TRBJ2-4; the match to TRBD2 covers 10 bases. Germline V gene data show CDR1 as MGHRA and CDR2 as YSYEKL. CDR3 length: 14 residues. With 4 bases clipped from V and 7 bases from J, the junction kept 4 bases outside the gene matches. The CDR3 coding sequence is TGCGCCAGCAGCCCGGTGACTAGCGGGAACATTCAGTACTTC. Translated: CASSPVTSGNIQYF.

Turning to this clone: The sample carries other DNA sequences with the same CDR3. The V call is TRBV5-1, the J call TRBJ2-5; D call uncertain. This CDR3 region has 13 residues. Deletions cut 0 bases from V and 3 bases from J, with 6 bases between. Germline loops: CDR1 SGHRS, CDR2 YFSETQ. The CDR3 here is CASSLGQKETQYF. The CDR3 region has the DNA TGCGCCAGCAGCTTGGGACAAAAAGAGACCCAGTACTTC. Looking up the rest from reference TRBV5-1 and TRBJ2-5 gives the full variable domain: KAGVTQTPRYLIKTRGQQVTLSCSPISGHRSVSWYQQTPGQGLQFLFEYFSETQRNKGNFPGRFSGRQFSNSRSEMNVSTLELGDSALYLCASSLGQKETQYFGPGTRLLVL.

This chain uses TRBV7-6 with TRBJ2-6; 8 bases match TRBD1. The CDR3 consists of 17 residues. Trimming removed 5 bases from V and 0 bases from J; junction bases left unmatched: 6. Germline CDR1 and CDR2: SGHVS and FNYEAQ. Written as DNA, the CDR3 is TGTGCCAGCAGCCAGGGACAGGCGAGCTCTGGGGCCAACGTCCTGACTTTC. This encodes CASSQGQASSGANVLTF.

The chain combines TRBV12-3 or TRBV12-4 with TRBJ1-4; no definite D call. The CDR3 is 11 residues long. The germline V and J ends were trimmed by 5 bases and 8 bases, with 6 bases remaining between them. Written as DNA, the CDR3 is TGTGCCAGCAGTACGCGGGAAAAACTGTTTTTT. As protein: CASSTREKLFF.

The rearrangement links TRBV18 to TRBJ2-2; maybe TRBD1 (5 bases). Trimming removed 6 bases at V and 15 bases at J, with 32 bases between. The CDR3 spans 17 residues. Germline CDR1 KGHSH, CDR2 LQKENI. The CDR3 sequence: CASSPTSSQAYLFELFF. DNA for the CDR3: TGTGCCAGCTCCCCTACATCGTCACAGGCCTACCTCTTCGAGTTGTTTTTT.

The DNA of the CDR3 is TGTGCCAGCAGCTTGGCTAGCGGGAGTGCCCACGAGCAGTACTTC. This translates into CASSLASGSAHEQYF. The chain links TRBV5-4 to TRBJ2-7; 10 bases agree with TRBD2. The CDR3 is made up of 15 amino acids. V shed 0 bases, J shed 5 bases, and the junction held 5 bases outside the gene matches. The germline V gene encodes CDR1 SGHNT and CDR2 YYREEE (reference sequence).

The gene calls are TRBV5-4 and TRBJ2-5; a weak D match, TRBD1 (6 bases). Trimming pared 5 bases from V and 4 bases from J, leaving 15 bases between. Germline V gene lookup returns CDR1 SGHNT and CDR2 YYREEE (reference sequence). CDR3 length: 14 amino acids. The CDR3 DNA sequence: TGTGCCAGCAGGATACAGGGCAATCGAGAGACCCAGTACTTC. Its protein is CASRIQGNRETQYF.

The rearrangement uses TRBV11-2 and TRBJ2-7, with 7 bases aligning to TRBD1. Germline CDR1 and CDR2: SGHAT and FQNNGV. This CDR3 region has 13 residues. The trim removed 4 bases at V and 5 bases at J, leaving 5 bases unmatched. The CDR3 sequence: CASSSYRGDEQYF. In DNA, the CDR3 is TGTGCCAGCAGCTCCTACAGGGGCGACGAGCAGTACTTC.

The V call is TRBV6-2 or TRBV6-3, the J call TRBJ1-5; D perhaps matches TRBD1 (5 bases). Per the germline V gene, CDR1 is MNHEY and CDR2 is SVGEGT. V was cut by 0 bases and J by 4 bases, with 10 bases left in between. CDR3 length: 15 amino acids. For the CDR3, the DNA is TGTGCCAGCAGTTACTCGACAGACTGGAATCAGCCCCAGCATTTT. As protein: CASSYSTDWNQPQHF.

V and J are TRBV14 and TRBJ2-3, with 8 bases matching TRBD1. Per the germline V gene, CDR1 is SGHDN and CDR2 is FVKESK. Trimming took 1 base from V and 7 from J; bases not matched to a gene: 1. The CDR3 runs 13 residues. The CDR3, as DNA: TGTGCCAGCAGCCAAGGGACAGGGCATACGCAGTATTTT. It translates to CASSQGTGHTQYF.

Of note for this clone: The sample contains more than one DNA sequence encoding this CDR3. The chain joins TRBV18 to TRBJ2-7; D remains unclear. This CDR3 region has 11 residues. CDR1 KGHSH and CDR2 LQKENI come from the germline V gene. V gave up 2 bases and J gave up 3 bases, with 2 bases separating them. CDR3 DNA sequence: TGTGCCAGCTCACCAGGCTACGAGCAGTACTTC. It is translated as CASSPGYEQYF. Combining the CDR3 with reference TRBV18 and TRBJ2-7 gives the whole variable domain NAGVMQNPRHLVRRRGQEARLRCSPMKGHSHVYWYRQLPEEGLKFMVYLQKENIIDESGMPKERFSAEFPKEGPSILRIQQVVRGDSAAYFCASSPGYEQYFGPGTRLTVT.

The chain couples TRBV5-4 to TRBJ2-3, with a weak D call TRBD1 (5 bases). Trimming left V 5 bases short and J 3 bases short, with 13 bases between. The CDR3 totals 14 residues. Germline V gives CDR1 SGHNT, CDR2 YYREEE (reference sequence). This CDR3 is CASRLTEVTDTQYF. The CDR3 DNA is TGTGCCAGCAGGTTGACAGAAGTTACAGATACGCAGTATTTT.

This clone was recorded once. The chain employs TRBV13 and TRBJ2-2; D perhaps matches TRBD1 (5 bases). The length of the CDR3 is 14 residues. Between the trimmed V and J ends, which lost 3 bases and 5 bases, there was a span of 10 bases. CDR1 and CDR2 (germline): PRHDT, FYEKMQ (reference sequence). CDR3 nucleotide sequence: TGTGCCAGCAGCTTGGGGCTCGGGACCGGGGAGCTGTTTTTT. Translating gives CASSLGLGTGELFF. Full variable domain (missing parts from reference TRBV13 and TRBJ2-2): AAGVIQSPRHLIKEKRETATLKCYPIPRHDTVYWYQQGPGQDPQFLISFYEKMQSDKGSIPDRFSAQQFSDYHSELNMSSLELGDSALYFCASSLGLGTGELFFGEGSRLTVL.

The chain combines TRBV7-2 with TRBJ1-2; TRBD1 matches 8 bases. This CDR3 has 13 amino acids. Germline CDR1 SGHTA, CDR2 FQGNSA. J lost 9 bases, V lost 6 bases, and 9 bases had no gene match. The CDR3 bases are TGTGCCAGCAGTCCTTCGACAGGGGAACGCTACACCTTC. The encoded protein is CASSPSTGERYTF.

The chain uses TRBV27 and TRBJ1-1, with D perhaps TRBD1 (5 bases). The CDR3 is 13 amino acids. The germline V gene encodes CDR1 MNHEY and CDR2 SMNVEV (reference sequence). V dropped 6 bases and J dropped 0 bases, with 8 bases sitting between them. The CDR3 DNA follows: TGTGCCAGCAGCCAGACAGTGAACACTGAAGCTTTCTTT. This codes for CASSQTVNTEAFF.

The chain joins TRBV7-8 to TRBJ2-5, with D uncertain. CDR1 and CDR2 (germline): SGHVS, FQNEAQ. The CDR3 consists of 13 residues. V was trimmed by 2 bases and J by 0 bases, leaving 4 bases between them. CDR3 DNA: TGTGCCAGCAGCTTACCTTACCAAGAGACCCAGTACTTC. Translating gives CASSLPYQETQYF.

The chain employs TRBV18 and TRBJ1-1; D remains unclear. CDR3 length equals 14 residues. Per germline, CDR1 KGHSH and CDR2 LQKENI. V lost 1 base, J lost 6 bases, and 12 bases lay in between. The CDR3 region is CASSPRPSESEAFF. The CDR3 DNA reads TGTGCCAGCTCACCACGGCCATCAGAGTCTGAAGCTTTCTTT.

Comments on this clone: Germline and junction disagree at one end, which may indicate a read error. The rearrangement links TRBV20-1 to TRBJ2-7; 8 bases align to TRBD2. CDR3 length equals 11 residues. Per the germline V gene, CDR1 is DFQATT and CDR2 is SNEGSKA (reference sequence). The CDR3 region has the DNA TGCAGTGCTAGAGATCAGGCTAGCGGGTCCTTC. It yields the protein CSARDQASGSF.

J is TRBJ2-3 and V is TRBV27; no reliable D call. The CDR3 is 13 residues long. V was clipped by 5 bases and J by 4 bases, with 10 bases between them. Germline CDR1 and CDR2: MNHEY and SMNVEV (reference sequence). The CDR3 nucleotides read TGTGCCAGCAGTACCAGTGGAGCAGATACGCAGTATTTT. This gives the protein CASSTSGADTQYF.

V is TRBV24-1 and J is TRBJ2-5; 9 bases are shared with TRBD2. V shed 0 bases, J shed 2 bases, and the junction held 6 bases outside the gene matches. The germline gives CDR1 KGHDR, CDR2 SFDVKD. The CDR3 totals 17 residues. The CDR3 coding sequence is TGTGCCACCAGTGATTTGCGTAATAGCGGGGGACAAGAGACCCAGTACTTC. It yields the protein CATSDLRNSGGQETQYF.

On this clone: The junction departs from the called germline gene at one end, perhaps through a read error. This CDR3 reads CASSPTGTGSSSPF. CDR3 in DNA: TGTGCCAGCTCCCCTACCGGGACAGGCTCATCTTCACCCTTC. The chain has TRBV2 and TRBJ1-2, with 8 bases matching TRBD1. The CDR3 is 14 amino acids. Germline V lookup: CDR1 SNHLY, CDR2 FYNNEI.

The V and J genes are TRBV5-8 and TRBJ2-7; 7 bases fit TRBD1. CDR3 length: 14 amino acids. Germline V gives CDR1 SGHTS, CDR2 YDEGEE. After removal of 5 bases from V and 0 bases from J, the junction contained 5 bases not matched to a gene. The CDR3 DNA reads as TGTGCCAGCAGTTCCGGGACAGTCTCCTACGAGCAGTACTTC. Translation gives CASSSGTVSYEQYF.

V gene TRBV13 combines with J gene TRBJ2-3; TRBD2 agrees at 12 bases. The CDR3 has 17 amino acids. Germline V CDR1 and CDR2: PRHDT, FYEKMQ (reference sequence). V dropped 5 bases and J dropped 4; count of bases not matched to a gene: 10. The CDR3 sequence: CASSRWTSGKVSDTQYF. The CDR3 nucleotides are TGTGCCAGCAGCAGATGGACTAGCGGGAAAGTTTCAGATACGCAGTATTTT.

This chain uses TRBV6-5 with TRBJ2-7; no clear D gene. The V end was cut by 7 bases, the J end by 2 bases, with 9 bases between. Germline values: CDR1 MNHEY, CDR2 SVGAGI. The CDR3 covers 12 residues. The DNA for the CDR3 is TGTGCCAGCAACAGCGTGGCCTACGAGCAGTACTTC. Protein sequence: CASNSVAYEQYF.

The chain is built from TRBV2 and TRBJ2-5; D could derive from TRBD1 or TRBD2 (6 bases each). CDR1 is SNHLY, CDR2 FYNNEI, per germline. This CDR3 comprises 15 residues. Trimming removed 11 bases at V and 1 base at J, with 20 bases between. CDR3 DNA: TGTGCCGGACTACATAGACAGGCCCCCCAAGAGACCCAGTACTTC. Translation gives CAGLHRQAPQETQYF.